These 15 T cell receptor beta chains share one sample of origin, sequenced in a study of cytomegalovirus exposure and HLA in healthy donors. Sequenced by immunoSEQ multiplex PCR; TCRdb stores in-frame clones only, minus some. Counted here are some 120,000 clones, around 95% occurring once; the ten biggest clones make up 1.5% to 2%. The sample consisted of PBMCs. These receptors were taken from a man aged 18 to 30 in good health and CMV-seronegative.

This clone was counted once. This chain connects TRBV9 to TRBJ2-7, with 9 bases fitting TRBD1. This CDR3 region has 14 residues. The germline V gene encodes CDR1 SGDLS and CDR2 YYNGEE. The V segment lost 2 bases and the J segment 2 bases; nucleotides outside the gene matches: 2. The DNA for the CDR3 is TGTGCCAGCAGCGTGGGACAGGGACCCTACGAGCAGTACTTC. Translated: CASSVGQGPYEQYF.

The chain carries TRBV29-1 and TRBJ2-7, with no clear D. The germline gives CDR1 SQVTM, CDR2 ANQGSEA. The CDR3 is 13 amino acids. V was shortened by 0 bases and J by 5 bases, with 11 bases between the two germline ends. Here the CDR3 DNA reads TGCAGCGTTGAAGATCTCCAGGCCCACGAGCAGTACTTC. Translating gives CSVEDLQAHEQYF.

The chain joins TRBV10-3 to TRBJ2-3, with 7 bases identical to TRBD1. CDR3 size: 16 residues. Germline loops: CDR1 ENHRY, CDR2 SYGVKD. V was clipped by 2 bases and J by 1 base; unmatched bases: 6. The DNA of the CDR3 is TGTGCCATCAGTGAGCCGCCGACAGGGCGCACAGATACGCAGTATTTT. Protein sequence: CAISEPPTGRTDTQYF.

The V call is TRBV4-3, the J call TRBJ2-7; 9 nucleotides agree with TRBD1. Per germline, CDR1 LGHNA and CDR2 YSLEER. The CDR3 length is 15 residues. V shed 3 bases and J 3 bases; nucleotides not matched to a gene: 6. The CDR3 coding sequence is TGCGCCAGCAGCCAGGGACAGGGTTCCGTCTACGAGCAGTACTTC. Translation gives CASSQGQGSVYEQYF.

This rearrangement joins TRBV28 to TRBJ2-1, with 13 bases fitting TRBD2. The CDR3 loop spans 14 amino acids. Per the germline V gene, CDR1 is MDHEN and CDR2 is SYDVKM. J lost 8 bases, V lost 2 bases, and 0 bases had no gene match. CDR3 nucleotide sequence: TGTGCCAGCAGTTTAGGACTAGCGGGAGATGAGCAGTTCTTC. Translation gives CASSLGLAGDEQFF. The whole variable domain, remainder taken from reference TRBV28 and TRBJ2-1, is DVKVTQSSRYLVKRTGEKVFLECVQDMDHENMFWYRQDPGLGLRLIYFSYDVKMKEKGDIPEGYSVSREKKERFSLILESASTNQTSMYLCASSLGLAGDEQFFGPGTRLTVL.

This chain connects TRBV4-1 to TRBJ2-1; TRBD2 might be the D (6 bases). Trimming removed 4 bases at V and 6 bases at J, with 10 bases between. CDR1 MGHRA and CDR2 YSYEKL come from the germline V gene. There are 13 residues in the CDR3. CDR3 sequence: CASSPGLPNEQFF. The CDR3 DNA follows: TGCGCCAGCAGCCCGGGACTCCCCAATGAGCAGTTCTTC.

This chain links TRBV27 with TRBJ1-1, with D perhaps TRBD1 (5 bases). This CDR3 is built from 14 residues. The germline V and J ends were trimmed by 4 bases and 4 bases, with 13 bases remaining between them. Germline assignment: CDR1 MNHEY and CDR2 SMNVEV (reference sequence). The DNA of the CDR3 is TGTGCCAGCAGTTCGGGGGGATGGGGCACTGAAGCTTTCTTT. As protein: CASSSGGWGTEAFF.

For the CDR3, the DNA is TGTGCCAGCAGTTCGAGGGAAAGGAGTGAATACGAGCAGTACTTC. Its translation is CASSSRERSEYEQYF. This chain joins TRBV28 and TRBJ2-7, with TRBD2 as a possible D gene (5 bases). The CDR3 loop spans 15 amino acids. CDR1 and CDR2 (germline): MDHEN, SYDVKM. V was trimmed by 4 bases and J by 4 bases, leaving 17 bases between them.

The sample holds a few counts of this clone. The chain links TRBV27 to TRBJ2-1, with TRBD2 matching 10 bases. Trimming took 5 bases from V and 0 from J; bases not matched to a gene: 7. CDR3 length: 17 amino acids. The germline CDR1 and CDR2 sequences are MNHEY and SMNVEV (reference sequence). In DNA form, the CDR3 reads TGTGCCAGCAGTCTCAGGACTAGCGGTAGCTCCTACAATGAGCAGTTCTTC. Amino acids: CASSLRTSGSSYNEQFF.

About this clone itself: Because the CDR3 is missing its conserved closing phenylalanine or tryptophan, this is likely a read error. The DNA is left out, because the CDR3 cannot be placed on it with certainty; the CDR3 is given as TCRdb lists it. The J gene is TRBJ2-3, the V gene TRBV20-1; TRBD2 reflects the table's D call only, with no check against the DNA. Germline-derived CDR1 and CDR2 are DFQATT and SNEGSKA (reference sequence). The CDR3 spans 11 amino acids, including both terminal residues. CDR3 region: CSARDLPGLAI.

The genes are TRBV19 and TRBJ2-7; TRBD1 matches 9 bases. Germline trimming cut 6 bases from V and 3 bases from J; bases unmatched to any gene: 3. There are 13 residues in the CDR3. Germline-derived CDR1 and CDR2 are LNHDA and SQIVND (reference sequence). CDR3 sequence (DNA): TGTGCCAGTAGCACAGGGGGCGGCTACGAGCAGTACTTC. Amino acids: CASSTGGGYEQYF.

The rearrangement joins TRBV7-3 to TRBJ2-3; 8 bases line up with TRBD1. J was trimmed by 2 bases and V by 2 bases; bases with no gene match: 3. Germline values: CDR1 SGHTA, CDR2 FQGTGA. The CDR3 is made up of 15 amino acids. CDR3 in DNA: TGTGCCAGCAGCTTACGACAGGGGATCACAGATACGCAGTATTTT. It is translated as CASSLRQGITDTQYF.

The genes are TRBV28 and TRBJ1-2, with 9 bases that match TRBD1. The germline V gene encodes CDR1 MDHEN and CDR2 SYDVKM. With 4 bases clipped from V and 5 bases from J, the junction kept 11 bases outside the gene matches. The CDR3 has 16 residues. In DNA form, the CDR3 reads TGTGCCAGCAGTTCATACCTCGGACAGGGGCAATATGGCTACACCTTC. Translation: CASSSYLGQGQYGYTF.

The chain uses TRBV7-9 and TRBJ2-7; 9 bases agree with TRBD2. Germline values: CDR1 SEHNR, CDR2 FQNEAQ (reference sequence). Unmatched junction bases numbered 12, after V lost 1 base and J lost 2 bases. The CDR3 consists of 18 residues. The CDR3 DNA sequence: TGTGCCAGCAGCTTAGGGGGGACTAGCCTATTTCTGACCTACGAGCAGTACTTC. Translation gives CASSLGGTSLFLTYEQYF.

The gene calls are TRBV9 and TRBJ2-5, with 8 bases identical to TRBD2. The CDR3 length is 15 residues. CDR1 and CDR2 (germline): SGDLS, YYNGEE. V gave up 1 base and J gave up 2 bases; unmatched junction bases: 4. CDR3 nucleotide sequence: TGTGCCAGCAGCGTAAGCGGGAGACTTCAAGAGACCCAGTACTTC. It yields the protein CASSVSGRLQETQYF.